This paragraph covers one TCR beta chain sequence. What it recognizes is unknown. Sorted subsets were amplified in replicate PCRs using about 210 ng DNA, roughly 30,000 T cell genomes. Profiled with immunoSEQ multiplex PCR; TCRdb holds only in-frame clones, not every one. This repertoire shows over 2 million clones, about 95% found once; its top ten account for 0.85% to 1.3%. This CDR3 has 15 amino acids. V gave up 8 bases and J gave up 0 bases; unmatched junction bases: 7. The germline gives CDR1 MNHEY, CDR2 SVGAGI. The data were obtained in a study of shared clonotypes between healthy human individuals. Broader study findings: Owing to a small donor count, the genetic and exposure-history diversity represented was limited.

Terminally differentiated effector memory CD45RA+ cells were excluded from the naive CD8 cells, which were CD45RO-negative and positively selected for CCR7. Sequenced: naive CD8+ T cells sorted from blood. This sequence joins TRBV6-5 and TRBJ2-1; 7 positions agree with TRBD2. This TCR came from a man between 18 and 29 years old in good health. In DNA form, the CDR3 reads TGTGCCAGCCGGGAGCGGGAACTCTCCTACAATGAGCAGTTCTTC. This encodes CASRERELSYNEQFF.